This T cell receptor beta chain was documented in a study of cytomegalovirus exposure and HLA in healthy donors. Study at large: Falling in the Caucasian-associated ancestry cluster were about 83% of 350 to 400 genotyped donors. Regarding the study as a whole: TCR beta sequences reportedly predicted the HLA-A and HLA-B alleles of most subjects accurately. Most CMV-associated TCR beta chains were later found to appear HLA-restricted.

This CDR3 is 13 amino acids long. Trimming took off 4 bases at V and 8 bases at J, with 12 bases between the two ends. The germline V gene encodes CDR1 MNHEY and CDR2 SVGAGI. 60 Vbeta and 13 Jbeta primers were used in PCR. Generated by immunoSEQ multiplex PCR, the TCRdb table keeps only in-frame clones and is missing some. The sample records about 160,000 clones, about two thirds being singletons. Concerning this clone itself: Its target is unknown.

The donors gave bone marrow, and they were healthy. V usage is TRBV6-5 and J usage is TRBJ2-1, with D maybe TRBD2 (6 bases). Sequencing was performed on PBMCs. The TCR sequence derives from a woman in her twenties or thirties in good health and CMV-seronegative. This CDR3 reads CASSSPRGYEQFF. The CDR3 DNA reads as TGTGCCAGCAGTTCCCCCCGGGGGTATGAGCAGTTCTTC.